A selection of T cell receptor beta chains follows, all from one sample in a study of blood T cell repertoires in COVID-19. The data were produced by immunoSEQ multiplex PCR, yet TCRdb's version contains in-frame clones alone and is incomplete. Of around 120,000 clones detected, around 84% appear once; the ten largest clones hold less than 2.5%. The sample consisted of peripheral blood. The receptors here all came from a human donor in a cohort sampled during active COVID-19. CDR3s include the opening cysteine and the closing phenylalanine or tryptophan. A D gene is named only where the DNA matches it firmly. Part of the rows lack a size; the others show once, few, many or a class for expanded clones.

j_call | d_call | v_call | clone_size | cdr3_nt | cdr3_aa
TRBJ1-6 | - | TRBV3-1/TRBV3-2 | - | TGTGCCAGCAGGCAAGGGGTGGGCGCCGATTCACCCCTCCACTTT | CASRQGVGADSPLHF
TRBJ2-1 | - | TRBV10-1 | - | TGCGCCAGCAGTAACAGCCGGGACACTTACAATGAGCAGTTCTTC | CASSNSRDTYNEQFF
TRBJ1-2 | - | TRBV6-5 | - | TGTGCCAGCACCCCTGTGGGAGGCATCTATGGCTACACCTTC | CASTPVGGIYGYTF
TRBJ1-5 | - | TRBV10-1 | - | TGCGCCAGCAGTGAGAGTCAGAATCAGCCCCAGCATTTT | CASSESQNQPQHF
TRBJ1-1 | - | TRBV5-1 | few | TGCGCCAGCAGCTTGACTCAATCTACTGAAGCTTTCTTT | CASSLTQSTEAFF
TRBJ2-7 | TRBD2 | TRBV28 | - | TGTGCCAGCAGTCAGAATAGCGGGAGGTCTAGCGAGCAGTACTTC | CASSQNSGRSSEQYF
TRBJ2-1 | - | TRBV10-3 | - | TGTGCCATCAGGGCAGACTCCTACAATGAGCAGTTCTTC | CAIRADSYNEQFF
TRBJ1-4 | - | TRBV5-1 | - | TGCGCCAGCAGCTTGGCACCGGGTTTGCTTGAAAAACTGTTTTTT | CASSLAPGLLEKLFF
TRBJ1-5 | - | TRBV3-1/TRBV3-2 | - | TGTGCCACCTCACAGGGAAGCAATCAGCCCCAGCATTTT | CATSQGSNQPQHF
TRBJ2-1 | - | TRBV3-1/TRBV3-2 | - | TGTGCCAGCAGCCAAGCCGGGAGCTCCTACAATGAGCAGTTCTTC | CASSQAGSSYNEQFF
TRBJ2-5 | TRBD2 | TRBV5-1 | - | TGCGCCAGCAGCTTGGCCCTAGCGGGGGGGCAAGAGACCCAGTACTTC | CASSLALAGGQETQYF
TRBJ1-3 | - | TRBV4-1 | - | TGCGCCAGCAGCCAACCTCCTACAGGGAACGGAAACACCATATATTTT | CASSQPPTGNGNTIYF
TRBJ2-7 | TRBD1 | TRBV5-6 | - | TGTGCCAGCAGCGAAACCGGGACAGGGCTCTCCTACGAGCAGTACTTC | CASSETGTGLSYEQYF
TRBJ2-1 | - | TRBV5-1 | - | TGCGCCAGCAGCTTGAAACTAGCCGACGCGGGGCAGTTCTTC | CASSLKLADAGQFF
TRBJ2-3 | TRBD1 | TRBV7-2 | - | TGTGCCAGCAGCTTATTTGGGACAGGGACTGGCACAGATACGCAGTATTTT | CASSLFGTGTGTDTQYF
TRBJ2-5 | TRBD2 | TRBV5-1 | - | TGCGCCAGCAGACCCGGGGGAGGGATGGAGACCCAGTACTTC | CASRPGGGMETQYF
TRBJ1-6 | - | TRBV6-1 | - | TGTGCCAGCAGTGAAGTGACAGAGTATAATTCACCCCTCCACTTT | CASSEVTEYNSPLHF